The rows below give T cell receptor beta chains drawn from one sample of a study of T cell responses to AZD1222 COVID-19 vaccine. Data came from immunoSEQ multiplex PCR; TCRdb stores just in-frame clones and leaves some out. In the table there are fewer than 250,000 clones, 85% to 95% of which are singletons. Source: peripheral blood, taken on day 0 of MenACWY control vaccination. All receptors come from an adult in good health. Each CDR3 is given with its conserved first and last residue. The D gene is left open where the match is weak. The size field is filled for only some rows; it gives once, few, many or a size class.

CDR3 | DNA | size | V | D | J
CASSFGTGELFF | TGTGCCAGCAGTTTCGGCACCGGGGAGCTGTTTTTT | NA | TRBV12-3/TRBV12-4 | NA | TRBJ2-2
CASSPGTGGEVLF | TGTGCCAGCTCACCCGGGACAGGGGGGGAAGTCCTCTTC | NA | TRBV18 | TRBD1 | TRBJ1-2
CASSLLGANTEAFF | TGTGCCAGCAGTTTATTGGGAGCGAACACTGAAGCTTTCTTT | NA | TRBV28 | NA | TRBJ1-1
CASSLVVAGGKEQFF | TGTGCCAGCAGCTTAGTTGTGGCGGGGGGTAAGGAGCAGTTCTTC | NA | TRBV7-2 | TRBD2 | TRBJ2-1
CASTRTGGGTEAFF | TGTGCCAGCACCCGAACGGGGGGAGGGACTGAAGCTTTCTTT | NA | TRBV28 | NA | TRBJ1-1
CASSRWGQGYNSPLHF | TGCGCCAGCAGTAGATGGGGACAGGGCTATAATTCACCCCTCCACTTT | NA | TRBV4-1 | TRBD1 | TRBJ1-6
CASAPPRGNQPQHF | TGTGCCAGTGCCCCTCCCAGGGGGAATCAGCCCCAGCATTTT | few | TRBV19 | TRBD1 | TRBJ1-5
CASSTGTGVYGYTF | TGTGCCAGCAGTACCGGGACAGGGGTCTATGGCTACACCTTC | once | TRBV6-5 | TRBD1 | TRBJ1-2
CASSLSPAGGNTDTQYF | TGTGCCAGCAGTTTATCCCCCGCAGGGGGAAACACAGATACGCAGTATTTT | NA | TRBV27 | TRBD1 | TRBJ2-3
CASSFGQRNQPQHF | TGTGCCAGCAGCTTCGGACAGCGCAATCAGCCCCAGCATTTT | NA | TRBV7-9 | NA | TRBJ1-5
CASSSYSPGREGVKNYGYTF | TGTGCCAGCAGTTCCTACTCACCGGGCAGGGAGGGGGTAAAGAACTATGGCTACACCTTC | once | TRBV28 | NA | TRBJ1-2
CASGDRAPYEQYF | TGTGCCAGTGGCGACAGGGCCCCCTACGAGCAGTACTTC | NA | TRBV19 | TRBD1 | TRBJ2-7
CASSPGGPLNQPQHF | TGTGCCAGCAGCCCCGGTGGGCCGTTAAATCAGCCCCAGCATTTT | once | TRBV6-5 | NA | TRBJ1-5
CASDTGGNTEAFF | TGTGCCAGTGACACAGGGGGCAACACTGAAGCTTTCTTT | NA | TRBV19 | TRBD1 | TRBJ1-1
CASSPSKGGETQYF | TGTGCCAGCTCACCTTCGAAGGGCGGAGAGACCCAGTACTTC | NA | TRBV18 | NA | TRBJ2-5
CASSLGWGRNTEAFF | TGTGCCAGCAGCTTAGGTTGGGGCCGGAACACTGAAGCTTTCTTT | NA | TRBV7-2 | NA | TRBJ1-1
CASSDNLNTEAFF | TGTGCCAGCTCGGACAACCTGAACACTGAAGCTTTCTTT | NA | TRBV11-3 | NA | TRBJ1-1
CASSPTLNTEAFF | TGTGCCAGCTCGCCCACATTGAACACTGAAGCTTTCTTT | NA | TRBV18 | NA | TRBJ1-1
CAISDPGQASYEQYF | TGTGCCATCAGTGATCCGGGACAGGCCTCCTACGAGCAGTACTTC | NA | TRBV10-3 | TRBD1 | TRBJ2-7
CASSPSGRGDYGYTF | TGTGCCAGCAGCCCATCAGGGAGGGGTGACTATGGCTACACCTTC | NA | TRBV5-4 | NA | TRBJ1-2
CASSQQGQPNEKLFF | TGCGCCAGCAGCCAACAGGGACAGCCTAATGAAAAACTGTTTTTT | NA | TRBV4-3 | TRBD1 | TRBJ1-4
CASSRLESSYNEQFF | TGTGCCAGCAGCAGACTCGAAAGCTCCTACAATGAGCAGTTCTTC | NA | TRBV7-6 | NA | TRBJ2-1
CASSSDRTSSTNEKLFF | TGTGCCAGCAGTTCGGACAGAACATCCTCAACTAATGAAAAACTGTTTTTT | NA | TRBV27 | NA | TRBJ1-4
CASSSGGQENTEAFF | TGTGCCAGCAGTTCGGGGGGACAGGAGAACACTGAAGCTTTCTTT | NA | TRBV28 | TRBD1 | TRBJ1-1
CASSYSTQGGTEAFF | TGTGCCAGCAGTTACTCGACCCAGGGGGGAACTGAAGCTTTCTTT | NA | TRBV6-6 | TRBD1 | TRBJ1-1
CASQGRMNTEAFF | TGTGCCAGCCAGGGGCGGATGAACACTGAAGCTTTCTTT | NA | TRBV19 | NA | TRBJ1-1
CASSLEGNTIYF | TGTGCCAGCAGCTTGGAGGGAAACACCATATATTTT | NA | TRBV5-5 | NA | TRBJ1-3
CASSPGKPPNYGYTF | TGTGCCAGCAGCCCAGGGAAGCCCCCTAACTATGGCTACACCTTC | NA | TRBV6-6 | NA | TRBJ1-2
CASSLEWTGGHEQFF | TGTGCCAGCAGCTTAGAATGGACAGGGGGGCATGAGCAGTTCTTC | NA | TRBV7-9 | TRBD1 | TRBJ2-1
CSVDGGGYNYGYTF | TGCAGCGTGGACGGGGGGGGTTATAACTATGGCTACACCTTC | NA | TRBV29-1 | NA | TRBJ1-2
CASAGTAQETQYF | TGCGCCAGCGCCGGAACAGCTCAAGAGACCCAGTACTTC | NA | TRBV5-1 | NA | TRBJ2-5
CSAGGPYGYTF | TGCAGTGCTGGGGGGCCATATGGCTACACCTTC | NA | TRBV20-1 | NA | TRBJ1-2
CASSIRAKTPPYEQYF | TGTGCCAGCAGCATACGGGCCAAAACGCCCCCCTACGAGCAGTACTTC | NA | TRBV21-1 | NA | TRBJ2-7
CASYPRTATSNEQFF | TGTGCCAGTTACCCGCGGACAGCCACCTCCAATGAGCAGTTCTTC | NA | TRBV2 | NA | TRBJ2-1
CASSLGGVAFF | TGTGCCAGCAGCCTTGGGGGGGTAGCTTTCTTT | NA | TRBV3-1/TRBV3-2 | NA | TRBJ1-1
CASFSGTGPSNYGYTF | TGTGCCAGCTTTTCCGGGACAGGGCCCTCTAACTATGGCTACACCTTC | NA | TRBV13 | TRBD1 | TRBJ1-2
CASSVQGATEAFF | TGTGCCAGCTCCGTCCAGGGGGCGACCGAAGCTTTCTTT | once | TRBV18 | TRBD1 | TRBJ1-1
CASSFLDQPQHF | TGTGCCAGTAGCTTCCTTGATCAGCCCCAGCATTTT | NA | TRBV19 | NA | TRBJ1-5
CASRNYGYTF | TGTGCCAGCAGAAATTATGGCTACACCTTC | NA | TRBV6-6 | NA | TRBJ1-2
CAWSPGPGGEKLFF | TGTGCCTGGTCACCGGGACCTGGGGGGGAAAAACTGTTTTTT | NA | TRBV30 | NA | TRBJ1-4
CASSLAGTFGQPQHF | TGTGCCAGCAGCCTCGCCGGGACCTTCGGTCAGCCCCAGCATTTT | NA | TRBV4-2 | NA | TRBJ1-5
CAWDTRANEKLFF | TGTGCCTGGGACACCCGAGCTAATGAAAAACTGTTTTTT | NA | TRBV30 | NA | TRBJ1-4
CASSHNRDTDGYTF | TGCGCCAGCAGCCACAACCGGGACACGGATGGCTACACCTTC | NA | TRBV5-1 | NA | TRBJ1-2
CASSPLSYNEQFF | TGTGCCAGCAGCCCTCTCTCCTACAATGAGCAGTTCTTC | NA | TRBV7-9 | NA | TRBJ2-1
CASSQIRLAGPRYEQYF | TGTGCCAGCAGCCAAATAAGACTAGCGGGGCCCCGTTACGAGCAGTACTTC | NA | TRBV3-1/TRBV3-2 | TRBD2 | TRBJ2-7
CASSRRVGVPGELFF | TGTGCCAGCAGTCGACGGGTCGGGGTCCCCGGGGAGCTGTTTTTT | NA | TRBV28 | NA | TRBJ2-2